The rows below give T cell receptor beta chains drawn from one sample of a study of blood T cell repertoires in COVID-19. Method: immunoSEQ multiplex PCR; TCRdb's copy keeps in-frame clones and lacks some. The repertoire holds 250,000 to 350,000 clones, with roughly nine tenths as singletons. The sequencing input was peripheral blood. The receptors originated from a woman aged 50 to 65 who had recovered from COVID-19. The conserved cysteine and the conserved F or W are not part of the CDR3 here. The D gene is left open where the match is weak.

v_call d_call cdr3_aa
TRBV4-1 - ASSHLRLFNEQF
TRBV7-2 TRBD1 ASSVDGQGEAF
TRBV2 TRBD2 ASSRSGGSTDTQY
TRBV12-3/TRBV12-4 - ASSFLSNTEAF
TRBV24-1 - ATSVGCGGGYT
TRBV7-3 TRBD1 ASSRGQGNSQY
TRBV27 - ASSLVRDSYNSPLH
TRBV6-4 TRBD2 AGGAGASYEQY
TRBV5-1 - ASSLTGAYEQY
TRBV19 - ASSLSTPLWGTGYYEQY
TRBV5-1 - ASSPAGRGSYGYT
TRBV9 - ASSVAGAQETQY
TRBV5-4 TRBD1 ASSLGQEETQY
TRBV19 - ASRSGPYGYT
TRBV18 - ASSRDTTSPLH
TRBV4-3 TRBD1 ASSQDWDRGFGEAVEKLF
TRBV5-6 - ASSLVWGENTDTQY
TRBV6-5 - ASSPGQPWQPQH
TRBV10-3 - AISEYREETQY
TRBV5-4 - ASSSKPGQPTYGYT
TRBV5-4 TRBD1 ASSRLQGADGYT
TRBV27 TRBD1 ASRSWTGLGNTEAF
TRBV28 - ASRPQGKDEKLF
TRBV28 TRBD1 ASRAQGLDGYT
TRBV28 - ATSGSRAQETQY
TRBV7-8 TRBD1 ASSSRQGYQPQH
TRBV11-1 TRBD1 ASSFPGTGGTEAF
TRBV5-4 TRBD1 ASSFDRVYEQY
TRBV9 TRBD1 ASSAGQGPSYNSPLH
TRBV2 TRBD1 ASSYRTGANTEAF
TRBV25-1 TRBD2 ASSSQWGAGDQETQY
TRBV19 TRBD2 ASTIWGRVGANVLT
TRBV19 TRBD1 ASSTKDRGNGNTIY
TRBV7-9 - ASSLDRQATYEQY
TRBV13 TRBD2 ASTLAGGPREQY
TRBV20-1 TRBD1 SLDRDTEAF
TRBV28 TRBD1 ASSLWGQGNEKLF
TRBV7-8 TRBD2 ASSRTSGFTDTQY
TRBV21-1 - ASSNSPGRTGATNEKLF
TRBV27 TRBD1 ASRDRGRGQPQH
TRBV28 - ASSLTGSTGELF
TRBV7-8 - ASSSLRVGNEQF
TRBV2 TRBD1 AKQGSVDYGYT